Listed below are T cell receptor beta chains from one sample, sequenced in a study of blood T cells in healthy people across ages. TCRdb re-derived calls from the 5' RACE reads in MiXCR, one entry per CDR3 protein. The sample holds about 640,000 distinct CDR3 sequences; approximately 59% are singletons and the top ten take over 30%. Sequencing was carried out using blood. All receptors come from a man aged 60 to 75 in good health. Each CDR3 is given with its conserved first and last residue. The D gene is left open where the match is weak. Not all rows give a size; the values are once, few, many and, for expanded clones, a class.

clone_size cdr3_length d_call j_call v_call cdr3_nt cdr3_aa
few 14 NA TRBJ2-5 TRBV11-2 TGTGCCAGCAGCTTAGGGTGGGGAAGGGAGACCCAGTACTTC CASSLGWGRETQYF
NA 10 NA TRBJ2-1 TRBV20-1 TGCAGTGCTAGTCGCGGGGAGCAGTTCTTC CSASRGEQFF
many 15 TRBD1 TRBJ2-7 TRBV4-2 TGTGCCAGCAGCCAAGATGTGGGGACAGTATACGAGCAGTACTTC CASSQDVGTVYEQYF
NA 15 NA TRBJ2-5 TRBV11-2 TGTGCCAGCAGCTTAGTGGCCGAGTACCAAGAGACCCAGTACTTC CASSLVAEYQETQYF
NA 16 TRBD2 TRBJ2-3 TRBV7-2 TGTGCCAGCAGCCTTCGGACTAGCGGGGGTATCGATACGCAGTATTTT CASSLRTSGGIDTQYF
NA 15 NA TRBJ1-2 TRBV4-2 TGTGCCAGCAGCCAAGATTGGATGGGGGACTATGGCTACACCTTC CASSQDWMGDYGYTF
NA 14 NA TRBJ1-4 TRBV20-1 TGCAGTGCTAGACGGGGGCACGATAATGAAAAACTGTTTTTT CSARRGHDNEKLFF
NA 18 NA TRBJ1-5 TRBV21-1 TGTGCCAGCAGCAATCGTCCTAACATGTCCCCAGGGGATCAGCCCCAGCATTTT CASSNRPNMSPGDQPQHF
few 12 TRBD1 TRBJ2-4 TRBV20-1 TGCAGTGCTGGGACAGACGGAAACATTCAGTACTTC CSAGTDGNIQYF
NA 16 NA TRBJ2-5 TRBV7-9 TGTGCCAGCAGCTTAGCACGGCAGGGTGTCCGGGAGACCCAGTACTTC CASSLARQGVRETQYF
NA 14 TRBD1 TRBJ1-2 TRBV6-5 TGTGCCAGCAGCCGGGGCCAGGGGGTCTATGGCTACACCTTC CASSRGQGVYGYTF
NA 13 NA TRBJ2-7 TRBV6-6 TGTGCCAGCGATCTAGGGGGGGGCTCCGAGCAGTACTTC CASDLGGGSEQYF
once 15 TRBD1 TRBJ1-4 TRBV4-2 TGTGCCAGCAGCCAAGTTGGGACAGGGAAAGAAAAACTGTTTTTT CASSQVGTGKEKLFF
few 14 TRBD1 TRBJ2-7 TRBV3-1 TGTGCCAGCAGCCTCTCGGGACAGGCCTACGAGCAGTACTTC CASSLSGQAYEQYF
NA 14 NA TRBJ2-2 TRBV27 TGTGCCAGCAGTTTCTCCCAGGGTCCCGGGGAGCTGTTTTTT CASSFSQGPGELFF
NA 13 NA TRBJ2-7 TRBV20-1 TGCAGTGCTAGGCCAGGGAACTCCTACGAGCAGTACTTC CSARPGNSYEQYF
NA 15 NA TRBJ2-3 TRBV12-3/TRBV12-4 TGTGCCAGCAGTTTGACTAGTAGGCCCGCAGATACGCAGTATTTT CASSLTSRPADTQYF